This T cell receptor beta chain is from a study of T cell responses to AZD1222 COVID-19 vaccine. Findings and limits, study-wide: Donors were chiefly white British, with a greater number of females, and clonal diversity was perhaps underestimated. Nearly half of unique spike-specific TCRs reportedly avoided B.1.351 and B.1.1.7 mutated regions. The study sampled repertoires only after the peak T cell response. Baseline seropositives among AZD1222 recipients totaled only 5 or 6.

Worth noting for this clone: Its antigen is unknown.

The CDR3 runs to 15 residues. Germline V gene data show CDR1 as LGHNA and CDR2 as YSLEER. V was clipped by 4 bases and J by 7 bases, with 16 bases between them. Libraries were prepared by immunoSEQ multiplex PCR; TCRdb keeps only in-frame clonotypes and omits some of them. The table lists about 100,000 clones, approximately 87% of them singletons. This TCR derives from an adult in good health. This chain uses TRBV4-3 with TRBJ1-4, with D maybe TRBD1 (5 bases). Specimen: peripheral blood, collected on day 0 of AZD1222 vaccination. The CDR3 DNA follows: TGCGCCAGCAGCCCATCGGGGGAAGTGGGTGAAAAACTGTTTTTT. This gives the protein CASSPSGEVGEKLFF.